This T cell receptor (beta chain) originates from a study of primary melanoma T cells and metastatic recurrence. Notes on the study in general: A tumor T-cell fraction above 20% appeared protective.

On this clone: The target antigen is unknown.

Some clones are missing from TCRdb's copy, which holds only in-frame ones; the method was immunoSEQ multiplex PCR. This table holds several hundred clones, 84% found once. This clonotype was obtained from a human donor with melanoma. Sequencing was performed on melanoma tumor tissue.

The CDR3 here is CAIRGGQGLFYEQYF. CDR3 DNA sequence: TGTGCCATCAGGGGGGGACAGGGCCTCTTCTACGAGCAGTACTTC. The chain uses TRBV10-3 and TRBJ2-7; 9 bases are a match to TRBD1. The CDR3 consists of 15 residues. Trimming at V came to 6 bases and at J to 3 bases, leaving 9 bases not matched to a gene. Germline CDR1 is ENHRY and CDR2 is SYGVKD.